The 19 T cell receptor beta chains given below trace back to one sample, sequenced in a study of blood T cell repertoires in COVID-19. Here immunoSEQ multiplex PCR was the method, and the copy in TCRdb shows in-frame clones only, minus some. The sample shows 70,000 to 100,000 clones, nearly 90% of them seen only once. Sequenced sample: peripheral blood. These receptors all stem from a woman of 80 years or more with active or convalescent COVID-19.

J is TRBJ2-1 and V is TRBV29-1; TRBD1 is a possible D gene (5 bases). The germline V and J ends were trimmed by 3 bases and 0 bases, with 15 bases remaining between them. CDR3 length: 16 residues. Germline V gene sequence: CDR1 SQVTM, CDR2 ANQGSEA. CDR3 sequence reads: CSVEHPHRSSYNEQFF. The CDR3 coding sequence is TGCAGCGTTGAGCACCCCCACAGGAGCTCCTACAATGAGCAGTTCTTC.

This clone was counted once. This chain links TRBV7-8 with TRBJ2-3, with TRBD2 matching over 13 bases. From germline, CDR1 is SGHVS and CDR2 FQNEAQ. This CDR3 region has 16 residues. With 4 bases clipped from V and 5 bases from J, the junction kept 6 bases outside the gene matches. The CDR3 is CASSWELAGGRDTQYF. The CDR3 DNA sequence: TGTGCCAGCAGCTGGGAACTAGCGGGAGGGAGAGATACGCAGTATTTT. Together with reference TRBV7-8 and TRBJ2-3, the CDR3 gives the full variable domain: GAGVSQSPRYKVAKRGQDVALRCDPISGHVSLFWYQQALGQGPEFLTYFQNEAQLDKSGLPSDRFFAERPEGSVSTLKIQRTQQEDSAVYLCASSWELAGGRDTQYFGPGTRLTVL.

V usage is TRBV6-5 and J usage is TRBJ2-2, with no clear D. CDR3 length: 14 amino acids. V was pared by 2 bases and J by 1 base, with 5 bases between. Germline values: CDR1 MNHEY, CDR2 SVGAGI. The CDR3 region is CASSYVMNTGELFF. Written as DNA, the CDR3 is TGTGCCAGCAGTTACGTCATGAACACCGGGGAGCTGTTTTTT.

V is TRBV18 and J is TRBJ2-1, with 7 nucleotides matching TRBD1. The CDR3 loop spans 14 amino acids. V gave up 3 bases and J gave up 6 bases; unmatched junction bases: 5. The V gene's germline CDR1 is KGHSH and CDR2 LQKENI. The CDR3 DNA reads as TGTGCCAGCTCACCCAAGACAGGGCCCAATGAGCAGTTCTTC. Translated: CASSPKTGPNEQFF.

The chain uses TRBV6-5 and TRBJ1-5; 9 bases agree with TRBD1. Losses at the gene ends were 6 bases for V and 5 bases for J; bases not matched to a gene: 5. CDR1 MNHEY and CDR2 SVGAGI come from the germline V gene. This CDR3 has 14 amino acids. The CDR3 bases are TGTGCCAGCAGGCCGGGACAGGGTGATCAGCCCCAGCATTTT. Protein sequence: CASRPGQGDQPQHF.

The chain joins TRBV16 to TRBJ1-5, with unresolved D. Trimming took 4 bases from V and 6 from J, leaving 10 bases between them. The CDR3 runs 13 residues. Per the germline V gene, CDR1 is KGHSY and CDR2 is FQNENV. Here the CDR3 reads CASSRFSGQPQHF. CDR3 DNA: TGTGCCAGCAGCCGGTTCAGTGGTCAGCCCCAGCATTTT.

The chain is built from TRBV28 and TRBJ2-1; D remains unclear. This CDR3 has 13 amino acids. The germline V gene encodes CDR1 MDHEN and CDR2 SYDVKM. V lost 2 bases to trimming and J lost 7 bases, with 9 bases between them. In DNA, the CDR3 is TGTGCCAGCAGTTTAGCGTCTCCGAATGAGCAGTTCTTC. Translation gives CASSLASPNEQFF.

This chain links TRBV11-2 with TRBJ1-5; TRBD1 might be the D (6 bases). The CDR3 sequence is 15 residues long. The germline V gene has CDR1 SGHAT and CDR2 FQNNGV. The ends were cut back, 2 bases at V and 5 bases at J, with 13 bases in the middle. CDR3 nucleotides: TGTGCCAGCAGCTTATATGCAGGGGTGGATCAGCCCCAGCATTTT. Its protein is CASSLYAGVDQPQHF.

The sample holds one count of this clone. J is TRBJ1-5 and V is TRBV7-6, with D possibly matching TRBD1 (6 bases). The V end lost 1 base, the J end lost 6 bases, and 10 bases lay between the germline ends. The V gene's germline CDR1 is SGHVS and CDR2 FNYEAQ. CDR3 length equals 14 residues. The CDR3 is CASSLGEQGQPQHF. The CDR3, as DNA: TGTGCCAGCAGCTTAGGGGAACAGGGTCAGCCCCAGCATTTT. Looking up the rest from reference TRBV7-6 and TRBJ1-5 gives the full variable domain: GAGVSQSPRYKVTKRGQDVALRCDPISGHVSLYWYRQALGQGPEFLTYFNYEAQQDKSGLPNDRFSAERPEGSISTLTIQRTEQRDSAMYRCASSLGEQGQPQHFGDGTRLSIL.

The gene calls are TRBV5-4 and TRBJ1-1; 10 bases fit TRBD1. This CDR3 is 16 amino acids long. The germline V gene encodes CDR1 SGHNT and CDR2 YYREEE (reference sequence). The V segment lost 3 bases and the J segment 5 bases; nucleotides outside the gene matches: 10. CDR3 DNA sequence: TGTGCCAGCAGCTCCCTTTTAGGACAGGGGGGGACTGAAGCTTTCTTT. This gives the protein CASSSLLGQGGTEAFF.

V and J are TRBV7-9 and TRBJ1-2, with 7 nucleotides matching TRBD1. The CDR3 is 15 residues long. V lost 2 bases to trimming and J lost 2 bases; unmatched junction nucleotides: 5. Germline CDR1 SEHNR, CDR2 FQNEAQ (reference sequence). The CDR3 nucleotides are TGTGCCAGCAGCTTACCCCAGACAGGGAACTATGGCTACACCTTC. It encodes CASSLPQTGNYGYTF. The whole variable domain, filled in from reference TRBV7-9 and TRBJ1-2, reads DTGVSQNPRHKITKRGQNVTFRCDPISEHNRLYWYRQTLGQGPEFLTYFQNEAQLEKSRLLSDRFSAERPKGSFSTLEIQRTEQGDSAMYLCASSLPQTGNYGYTFGSGTRLTVV.

The CDR3 nucleotides are TGTGCCAGCAGTTTAGTACAGTCACAAGAGACCCAGTACTTC. Amino acid sequence: CASSLVQSQETQYF. The chain couples TRBV28 to TRBJ2-5; D is ambiguous. V was clipped by 2 bases and J by 2 bases, with 9 bases between them. Per the germline V gene, CDR1 is MDHEN and CDR2 is SYDVKM. This CDR3 has 14 amino acids.

Concerning this clone: The identical CDR3 is also encoded by other nucleotide sequences in the sample. V is TRBV3-1 (or the pseudogene TRBV3-2) and J is TRBJ2-2; D not resolved. CDR3 length equals 12 residues. Per germline, CDR1 LGHDT and CDR2 YNNKEL (reference sequence). V was trimmed by 0 bases and J by 8 bases, leaving 4 bases between them. As DNA, the CDR3 is TGTGCCAGCAGCCAAGATCTTGGGGAGCTGTTTTTT. Protein: CASSQDLGELFF.

The V gene is TRBV27, the J gene TRBJ2-3, with D possibly TRBD2 on 6 matching bases. Germline assignment: CDR1 MNHEY and CDR2 SMNVEV (reference sequence). The CDR3 is 15 residues long. The germline V and J ends were trimmed by 1 base and 0 bases, with 8 bases remaining between them. The CDR3 DNA sequence: TGTGCCAGCAGTTTATTTGGGACTAGCACAGATACGCAGTATTTT. Translation gives CASSLFGTSTDTQYF.

The chain combines TRBV2 with TRBJ1-4; D might be TRBD1 (6 bases). This CDR3 is 13 amino acids long. V was pared by 7 bases and J by 8 bases, with 14 bases between. The germline gives CDR1 SNHLY, CDR2 FYNNEI. CDR3 in DNA: TGTGCCAGCAACTTCAGGGGAGACGAAAAACTGTTTTTT. Protein: CASNFRGDEKLFF.

The rearrangement joins TRBV28 to TRBJ1-5; TRBD1 matches at 7 bases. V shed 6 bases and J 3 bases; nucleotides not matched to a gene: 8. The length of the CDR3 is 15 residues. Germline lookup yields CDR1 MDHEN and CDR2 SYDVKM. The CDR3 here is CASRLLGTVNQPQHF. The CDR3 DNA is TGTGCCAGCAGACTACTCGGGACAGTCAATCAGCCCCAGCATTTT.

The V and J genes are TRBV5-4 and TRBJ2-2; 10 bases line up with TRBD1. V was clipped by 4 bases and J by 2 bases; unmatched bases: 5. This CDR3 has 16 amino acids. CDR1 is SGHNT and CDR2 is YYREEE in the germline V gene (reference sequence). The DNA for the CDR3 is TGTGCCAGCAGCCCTGGGGACAGGGGAAACACCGGGGAGCTGTTTTTT. It specifies CASSPGDRGNTGELFF.

Concerning this clone: One junction end disagrees with the germline gene, perhaps due to a read error. The rearrangement links TRBV7-7 to TRBJ2-7; TRBD2 agrees at 7 bases. Per the germline V gene, CDR1 is SSHAT and CDR2 is FNYEAQ (reference sequence). The CDR3 covers 14 residues. As DNA, the CDR3 is TGTGCTAGCAGCTTAGGGATCGGGGAGGGCGAGCAGTACTTC. Protein product: CASSLGIGEGEQYF.

The rearrangement joins TRBV11-2 to TRBJ2-3; 11 bases line up with TRBD2. The CDR3 is 16 amino acids. Germline lookup yields CDR1 SGHAT and CDR2 FQNNGV. Trimming at V came to 1 base and at J to 5 bases, leaving 5 bases not matched to a gene. CDR3 bases: TGTGCCAGCAGCTTAGCTAGCGGGAGGAATGGAGATACGCAGTATTTT. Translation: CASSLASGRNGDTQYF.